Below are 21 T cell receptor beta chains sequenced from a single sample in a study of memory CD4+ T cells and cytomegalovirus serostatus. Profiling relied on immunoSEQ multiplex PCR, and the TCRdb table lists in-frame clones only, not all of them. Here the sample spans approximately 53,000 clones, around 82% being singletons. The sort gate was single viable CD3+CD4+CD8-CD45RO+ cells for memory CD4+ T cells. The sample was memory CD4+ T cells from blood. These receptors came from an adult in good health and CMV-seronegative.

This rearrangement joins TRBV11-2 to TRBJ2-4; 12 positions agree with TRBD1. CDR3 size: 18 residues. Germline loops: CDR1 SGHAT, CDR2 FQNNGV. Losses at the gene ends were 4 bases for V and 2 bases for J; bases not matched to a gene: 9. The CDR3 nucleotides are TGTGCCAGCAGCTGGGGACAGGGGGCGATCGAATCCAAAAACATTCAGTACTTC. Its translation: CASSWGQGAIESKNIQYF.

The chain is built from TRBV28 and TRBJ2-1; D unclear. The CDR3 spans 13 residues. Trimming shortened V by 6 bases and J by 2 bases, and 8 bases separated the two germline ends. Looked up from germline, CDR1 is MDHEN and CDR2 is SYDVKM. CDR3 DNA: TGTGCCAGCAGCCCACCCACCTACAATGAGCAGTTCTTC. It codes for CASSPPTYNEQFF.

The V gene is TRBV6-5, the J gene TRBJ1-5, with 8 bases aligning to TRBD1. V dropped 6 bases and J dropped 7; count of bases not matched to a gene: 11. The CDR3 totals 15 residues. Germline assignment: CDR1 MNHEY and CDR2 SVGAGI. The CDR3 reads CASSRDQGAGQPQHF. The CDR3 DNA reads as TGTGCCAGCAGCCGTGACCAGGGGGCAGGGCAGCCCCAGCATTTT.

The chain combines TRBV2 with TRBJ2-1; TRBD2 matches 7 bases. V was pared by 8 bases and J by 9 bases, with 4 bases of the junction left unmatched. Germline values: CDR1 SNHLY, CDR2 FYNNEI. This CDR3 contains 11 residues. The CDR3 DNA reads TGTGCCAGCGCGGGAGAAGGTGAGCAGTTCTTC. This sequence encodes CASAGEGEQFF.

The chain links TRBV7-2 to TRBJ2-7; D not resolved. This CDR3 comprises 14 residues. The V end lost 2 bases, the J end lost 1 base, and 9 bases lay between the germline ends. Germline V gives CDR1 SGHTA, CDR2 FQGNSA. In DNA form, the CDR3 reads TGTGCCAGCAGCTTAAACGGACGGTCCTACGAGCAGTACTTC. This gives the protein CASSLNGRSYEQYF. Complete variable domain (other parts from reference TRBV7-2 and TRBJ2-7): GAGVSQSPSNKVTEKGKDVELRCDPISGHTALYWYRQSLGQGLEFLIYFQGNSAPDKSGLPSDRFSAERTGGSVSTLTIQRTQQEDSAVYLCASSLNGRSYEQYFGPGTRLTVT.

The gene calls are TRBV28 and TRBJ2-7; D gene ambiguous. The CDR3 covers 13 residues. Trimming shortened V by 7 bases and J by 2 bases, and 12 bases separated the two germline ends. From germline, CDR1 is MDHEN and CDR2 SYDVKM. CDR3 in DNA: TGTGCCAGCACTTTTAGAGCAGCCTACGAGCAGTACTTC. Encoded protein: CASTFRAAYEQYF.

The chain is built from TRBV4-1 and TRBJ2-7; 7 nucleotides align to TRBD1. Trimming removed 5 bases from V and 2 bases from J; junction bases left unmatched: 3. The CDR3 totals 13 residues. Looked up from germline, CDR1 is MGHRA and CDR2 is YSYEKL. DNA of the CDR3: TGCGCCAGCAGCGACAGGGCCGCCTACGAGCAGTACTTC. Its translation is CASSDRAAYEQYF.

V usage is TRBV7-3 and J usage is TRBJ2-7; D might be TRBD1 or TRBD2, each matching 5 bases. Germline V gives CDR1 SGHTA, CDR2 FQGTGA. CDR3 length: 13 residues. The V and J ends lost 5 bases and 7 bases respectively, with 15 bases between them. The CDR3 is CASSTGTLGEQYF. As DNA, the CDR3 is TGTGCCAGCAGCACCGGGACCCTGGGGGAGCAGTACTTC.

The rearrangement joins TRBV28 to TRBJ2-7; 10 bases agree with TRBD1. The CDR3 length is 14 residues. Germline V gene sequence: CDR1 MDHEN, CDR2 SYDVKM. J gave up 1 base and V 9 bases, and 6 bases lay outside the gene matches. For the CDR3, the DNA is TGTGCCAGTCAAAGGACAGGGGGATCCTACGAGCAGTACTTC. It yields the protein CASQRTGGSYEQYF.

Written as DNA, the CDR3 is TGTGCCAGCAGTGAAGAAGGTGAAAAACTGTTTTTT. Translated, it gives CASSEEGEKLFF. V usage is TRBV2 and J usage is TRBJ1-4; D is unresolved. Trimming left V 1 base short and J 7 bases short, with 4 bases between. Germline CDR1 reads SNHLY; CDR2 reads FYNNEI. This CDR3 has 12 amino acids.

The chain joins TRBV5-4 to TRBJ2-7; no clear D. V lost 1 base to trimming and J lost 3 bases, with 11 bases between them. The CDR3 spans 14 residues. Per the germline V gene, CDR1 is SGHNT and CDR2 is YYREEE (reference sequence). DNA of the CDR3: TGTGCCAGCAGCTTGCCTGGGCAGATCTACGAGCAGTACTTC. Protein: CASSLPGQIYEQYF.

The V and J genes are TRBV28 and TRBJ2-1, with 9 bases aligning to TRBD2. Germline trimming cut 8 bases from V and 0 bases from J; bases unmatched to any gene: 14. Germline V CDR1 and CDR2: MDHEN, SYDVKM. CDR3 size: 18 residues. CDR3 sequence (DNA): TGTGCCAGCGGGGCGGCGGGAGGGACCCCGAGCTCCTACAATGAGCAGTTCTTC. Its protein product is CASGAAGGTPSSYNEQFF.

The J gene is TRBJ1-6, the V gene TRBV2; 9 nucleotides line up with TRBD1. CDR1 is SNHLY and CDR2 is FYNNEI in the germline V gene. V lost 3 bases to trimming and J lost 2 bases; unmatched junction nucleotides: 8. This CDR3 is 18 amino acids long. As DNA, the CDR3 is TGTGCCAGCAGTGACGCTGGACAGGGGAGACCCTATAATTCACCCCTCCACTTT. Translating it yields CASSDAGQGRPYNSPLHF.

J is TRBJ2-6 and V is TRBV5-4; no clear D gene. CDR3 length: 15 residues. Between the trimmed V and J ends, which lost 4 bases and 1 base, there was a span of 9 bases. Per germline, CDR1 SGHNT and CDR2 YYREEE (reference sequence). This CDR3 reads CASSPAGSGANVLTF. The CDR3 DNA follows: TGTGCCAGCAGCCCAGCCGGGTCTGGGGCCAACGTCCTGACTTTC.

This chain uses TRBV9 with TRBJ2-3; D not certain. The germline V gene encodes CDR1 SGDLS and CDR2 YYNGEE. Trimming left V 2 bases short and J 2 bases short, with 6 bases between. The CDR3 totals 13 residues. The CDR3 spells CASSVGNTDTQYF. The CDR3, as DNA: TGTGCCAGCAGCGTGGGTAACACAGATACGCAGTATTTT. The full variable domain, with the rest looked up from reference TRBV9 and TRBJ2-3, is DSGVTQTPKHLITATGQRVTLRCSPRSGDLSVYWYQQSLDQGLQFLIQYYNGEERAKGNILERFSAQQFPDLHSELNLSSLELGDSALYFCASSVGNTDTQYFGPGTRLTVL.

Regarding this clone: One end of the junction is discordant with germline, which a read error may explain. The chain couples TRBV2 to TRBJ2-2, with 8 nucleotides matching TRBD2. Germline values: CDR1 SNHLY, CDR2 FYNNEI. CDR3 length: 16 amino acids. Here the CDR3 reads CASREAGALIAGELFF. CDR3 bases: TGTGCCAGCAGGGAAGCGGGAGCTCTGATCGCCGGGGAGCTGTTTTTT.

The chain couples TRBV4-1 to TRBJ2-1, with D hard to call. Trimming took 0 bases from V and 8 from J, leaving 8 bases between them. CDR1 is MGHRA and CDR2 is YSYEKL in the germline V gene. CDR3 size: 13 residues. The CDR3 nucleotides are TGCGCCAGCAGCCAAGATCTGCCACATGAGCAGTTCTTC. This gives the protein CASSQDLPHEQFF.

The chain couples TRBV28 to TRBJ2-3; TRBD2 matches at 11 bases. The CDR3 extends over 16 amino acids. Germline CDR1 MDHEN, CDR2 SYDVKM. Trimming took 5 bases from V and 2 from J; bases not matched to a gene: 6. The CDR3 region is CASSSGTSGSTDTQYF. The CDR3 DNA is TGTGCCAGCAGTAGTGGGACTAGCGGTTCCACAGATACGCAGTATTTT.

The genes are TRBV25-1 and TRBJ1-4, with D uncertain. Germline V gene data show CDR1 as MGHDK and CDR2 as SYGVNS. Trimming took 3 bases from V and 5 from J, leaving 10 bases between them. The CDR3 has 14 residues. The CDR3 region has the DNA TGTGCCAGCAGTGAGGGAGGGTGGAATGAAAAACTGTTTTTT. Protein product: CASSEGGWNEKLFF. The complete variable domain, with remaining parts taken from reference TRBV25-1 and TRBJ1-4, reads EADIYQTPRYLVIGTGKKITLECSQTMGHDKMYWYQQDPGMELHLIHYSYGVNSTEKGDLSSESTVSRIRTEHFPLTLESARPSHTSQYLCASSEGGWNEKLFFGSGTQLSVL.

The rearrangement joins TRBV7-2 to TRBJ2-3, with D possibly TRBD2 on 6 matching bases. V was trimmed by 8 bases and J by 4 bases, leaving 16 bases between them. The CDR3 totals 14 residues. From germline, CDR1 is SGHTA and CDR2 FQGNSA. CDR3 in DNA: TGTGCCAGCTTGAATAGCGGTCCCCCAGATACGCAGTATTTT. Its protein is CASLNSGPPDTQYF.

The chain employs TRBV27 and TRBJ1-4, with 8 bases lining up with TRBD1. V lost 3 bases, J lost 3 bases, and 3 bases stayed unmatched. Germline values: CDR1 MNHEY, CDR2 SMNVEV (reference sequence). This CDR3 contains 15 residues. The chain's CDR3 is CASSLQGAANEKLFF. DNA for the CDR3: TGTGCCAGCAGTTTGCAGGGGGCGGCTAATGAAAAACTGTTTTTT.